This T cell receptor beta chain was documented in a study of shared clonotypes between healthy human individuals. Deletions cut 5 bases from V and 4 bases from J, with 12 bases between. Per germline, CDR1 SGHTA and CDR2 FQGNSA. This CDR3 spans 14 amino acids. Using immunoSEQ multiplex PCR, the repertoire was profiled, and TCRdb retains in-frame clones only, with some absent. This sample has over a million clones; under 80% occur once, and the top ten carry about 1.4%. The sample holds one count of this clone. The source is a man aged 18-30 years in good health. This chain joins TRBV7-2 and TRBJ1-3; D unclear. The sequencing sample was made of memory CD4+ T cells sorted from blood. Sample subset: CD45RA-negative fraction. This CDR3 reads CASSPFSFGNTIYF. CDR3 DNA sequence: TGTGCCAGCAGCCCCTTTTCCTTCGGAAACACCATATATTTT.